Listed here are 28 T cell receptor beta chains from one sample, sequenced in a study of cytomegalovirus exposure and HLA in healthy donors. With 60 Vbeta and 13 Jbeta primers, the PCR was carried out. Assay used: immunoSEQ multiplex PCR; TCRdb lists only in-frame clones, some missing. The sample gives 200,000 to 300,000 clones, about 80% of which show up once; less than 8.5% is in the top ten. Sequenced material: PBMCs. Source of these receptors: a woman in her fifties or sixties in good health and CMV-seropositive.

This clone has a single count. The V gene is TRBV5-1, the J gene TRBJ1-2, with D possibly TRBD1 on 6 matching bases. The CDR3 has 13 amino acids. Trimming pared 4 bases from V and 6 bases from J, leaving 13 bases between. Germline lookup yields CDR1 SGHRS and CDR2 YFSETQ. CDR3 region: CASSRQGNHGYTF. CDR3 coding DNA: TGCGCCAGCAGCCGGCAGGGGAACCATGGCTACACCTTC.

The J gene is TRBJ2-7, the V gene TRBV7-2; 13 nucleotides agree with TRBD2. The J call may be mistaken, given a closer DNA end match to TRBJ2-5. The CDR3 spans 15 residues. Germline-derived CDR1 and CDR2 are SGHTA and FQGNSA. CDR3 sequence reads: CASSSGLAGDETQYF. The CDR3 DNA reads TGTGCCAGCAGCTCCGGACTAGCGGGAGACGAGACCCAGTACTTC.

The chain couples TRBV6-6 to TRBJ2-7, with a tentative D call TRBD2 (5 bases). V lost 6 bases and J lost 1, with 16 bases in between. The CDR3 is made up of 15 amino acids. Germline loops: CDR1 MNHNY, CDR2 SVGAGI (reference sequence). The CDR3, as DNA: TGTGCCAGCAGGCCCACTAGTTTGGGATCCTACGAGCAGTACTTC. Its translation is CASRPTSLGSYEQYF.

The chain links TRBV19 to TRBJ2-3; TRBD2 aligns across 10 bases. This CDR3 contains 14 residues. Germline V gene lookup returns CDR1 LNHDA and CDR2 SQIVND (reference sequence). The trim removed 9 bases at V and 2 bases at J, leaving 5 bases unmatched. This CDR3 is CASQLAGDTDTQYF. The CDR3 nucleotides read TGTGCCAGCCAGCTAGCGGGAGACACAGATACGCAGTATTTT.

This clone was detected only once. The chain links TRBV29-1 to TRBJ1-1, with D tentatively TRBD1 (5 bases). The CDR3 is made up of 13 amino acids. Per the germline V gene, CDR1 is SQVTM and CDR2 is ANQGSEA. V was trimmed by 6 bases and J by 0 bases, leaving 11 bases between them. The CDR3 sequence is CSVATDLNTEAFF. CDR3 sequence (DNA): TGCAGCGTGGCGACAGATCTGAACACTGAAGCTTTCTTT.

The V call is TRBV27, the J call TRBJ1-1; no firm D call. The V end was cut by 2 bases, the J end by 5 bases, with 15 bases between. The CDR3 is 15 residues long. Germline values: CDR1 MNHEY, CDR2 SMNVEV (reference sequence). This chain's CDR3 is CASSLHPRVGTEAFF. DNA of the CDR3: TGTGCCAGCAGTTTACACCCCCGGGTCGGTACTGAAGCTTTCTTT.

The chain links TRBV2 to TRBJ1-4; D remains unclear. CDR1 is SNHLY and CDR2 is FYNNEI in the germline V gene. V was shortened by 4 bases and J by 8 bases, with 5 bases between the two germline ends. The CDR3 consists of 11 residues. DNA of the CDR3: TGTGCCAGCAGTGCACAGGAAAAACTGTTTTTT. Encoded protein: CASSAQEKLFF.

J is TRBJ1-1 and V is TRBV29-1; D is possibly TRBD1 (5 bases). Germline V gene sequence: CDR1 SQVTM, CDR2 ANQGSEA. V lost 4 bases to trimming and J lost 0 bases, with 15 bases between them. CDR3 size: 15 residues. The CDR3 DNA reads TGCAGCGTTGCATCAGGGCGCGTCATGAACACTGAAGCTTTCTTT. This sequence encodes CSVASGRVMNTEAFF.

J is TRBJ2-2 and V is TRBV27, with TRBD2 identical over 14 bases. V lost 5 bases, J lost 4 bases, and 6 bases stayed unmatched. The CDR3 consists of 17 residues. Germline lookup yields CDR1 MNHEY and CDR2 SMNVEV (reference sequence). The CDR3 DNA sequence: TGTGCCAGCAGTCACGGACTAGCGGGAGGCACCACCGGGGAGCTGTTTTTT. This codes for CASSHGLAGGTTGELFF.

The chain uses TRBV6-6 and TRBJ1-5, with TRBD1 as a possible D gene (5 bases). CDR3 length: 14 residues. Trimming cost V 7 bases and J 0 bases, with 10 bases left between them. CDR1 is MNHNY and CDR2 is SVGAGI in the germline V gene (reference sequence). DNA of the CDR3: TGTGCCAGCAACTATGGACATAGCAATCAGCCCCAGCATTTT. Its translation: CASNYGHSNQPQHF.

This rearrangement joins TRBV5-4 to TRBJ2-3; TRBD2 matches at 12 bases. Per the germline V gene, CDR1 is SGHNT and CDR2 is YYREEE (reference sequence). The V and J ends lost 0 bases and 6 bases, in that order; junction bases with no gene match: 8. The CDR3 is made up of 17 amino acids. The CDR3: CASSLDGPSGRGDTQYF. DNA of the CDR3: TGTGCCAGCAGCTTGGATGGGCCTAGCGGGAGGGGGGATACGCAGTATTTT.

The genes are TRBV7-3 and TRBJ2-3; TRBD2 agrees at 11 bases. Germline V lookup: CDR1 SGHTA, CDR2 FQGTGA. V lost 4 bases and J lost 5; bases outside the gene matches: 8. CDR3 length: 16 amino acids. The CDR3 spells CASSSLAGGRGDTQYF. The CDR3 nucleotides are TGTGCCAGCAGCTCTCTAGCGGGAGGAAGGGGAGATACGCAGTATTTT.

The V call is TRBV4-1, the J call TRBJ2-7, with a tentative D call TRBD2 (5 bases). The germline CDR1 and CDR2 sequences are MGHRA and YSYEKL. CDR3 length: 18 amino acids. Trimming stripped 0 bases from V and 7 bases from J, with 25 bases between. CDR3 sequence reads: CASSQEILETGSTGEQYF. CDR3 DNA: TGCGCCAGCAGCCAAGAAATTTTGGAGACGGGCTCGACGGGAGAGCAGTACTTC.

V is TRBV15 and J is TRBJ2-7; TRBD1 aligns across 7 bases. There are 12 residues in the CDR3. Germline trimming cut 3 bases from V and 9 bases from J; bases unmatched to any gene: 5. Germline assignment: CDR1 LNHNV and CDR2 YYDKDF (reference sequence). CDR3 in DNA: TGTGCCACCAGCAGGAACAGGGGCGGGCAGTACTTC. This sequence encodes CATSRNRGGQYF.

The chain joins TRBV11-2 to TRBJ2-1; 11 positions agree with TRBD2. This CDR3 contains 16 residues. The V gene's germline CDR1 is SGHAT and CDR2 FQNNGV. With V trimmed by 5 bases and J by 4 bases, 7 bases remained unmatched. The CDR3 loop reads CASSPYTSGSYNEQFF. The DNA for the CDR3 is TGTGCCAGCAGCCCTTACACTAGCGGGAGTTACAATGAGCAGTTCTTC. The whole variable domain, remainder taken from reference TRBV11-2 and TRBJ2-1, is EAGVAQSPRYKIIEKRQSVAFWCNPISGHATLYWYQQILGQGPKLLIQFQNNGVVDDSQLPKDRFSAERLKGVDSTLKIQPAKLEDSAVYLCASSPYTSGSYNEQFFGPGTRLTVL.

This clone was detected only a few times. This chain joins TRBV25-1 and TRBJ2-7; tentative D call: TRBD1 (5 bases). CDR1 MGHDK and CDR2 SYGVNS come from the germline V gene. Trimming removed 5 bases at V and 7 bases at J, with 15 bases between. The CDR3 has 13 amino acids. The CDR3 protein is CASSMSTVWEQYF. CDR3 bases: TGTGCCAGCAGTATGTCGACAGTCTGGGAGCAGTACTTC.

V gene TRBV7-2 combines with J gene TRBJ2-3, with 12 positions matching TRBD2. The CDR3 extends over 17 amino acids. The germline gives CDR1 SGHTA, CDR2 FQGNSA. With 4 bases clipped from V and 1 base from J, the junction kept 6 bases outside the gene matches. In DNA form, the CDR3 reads TGTGCCAGCAGCTGGTCTAGCGGGAGGGGCGGCACAGATACGCAGTATTTT. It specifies CASSWSSGRGGTDTQYF.

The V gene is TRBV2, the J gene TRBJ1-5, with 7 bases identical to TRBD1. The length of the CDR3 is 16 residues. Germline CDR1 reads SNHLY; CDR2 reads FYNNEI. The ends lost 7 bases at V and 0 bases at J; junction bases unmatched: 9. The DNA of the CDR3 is TGTGCCAGCAATTACCAGACAGGGTATAGCAATCAGCCCCAGCATTTT. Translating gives CASNYQTGYSNQPQHF.

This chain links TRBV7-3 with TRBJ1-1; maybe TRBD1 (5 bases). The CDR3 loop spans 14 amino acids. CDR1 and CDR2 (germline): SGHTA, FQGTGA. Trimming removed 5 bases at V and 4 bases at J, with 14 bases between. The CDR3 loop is CASSPGQGGTEAFF. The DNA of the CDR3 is TGTGCCAGCAGCCCGGGGCAGGGAGGCACTGAAGCTTTCTTT.

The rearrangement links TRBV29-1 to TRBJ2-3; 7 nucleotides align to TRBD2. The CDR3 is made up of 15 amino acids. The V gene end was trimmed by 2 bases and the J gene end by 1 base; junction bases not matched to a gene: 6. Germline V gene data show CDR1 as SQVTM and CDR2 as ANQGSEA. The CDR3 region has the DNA TGCAGCGTTGAATTGGCGGGAGAGGGCACAGATACGCAGTATTTT. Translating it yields CSVELAGEGTDTQYF.

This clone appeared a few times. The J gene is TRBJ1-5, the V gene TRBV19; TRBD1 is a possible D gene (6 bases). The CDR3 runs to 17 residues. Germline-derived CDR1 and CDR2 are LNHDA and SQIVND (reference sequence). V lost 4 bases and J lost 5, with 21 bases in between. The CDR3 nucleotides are TGTGCCAGTAGTACCCCCAGGCGGGGGGCGTCGGATCAGCCCCAGCATTTT. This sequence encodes CASSTPRRGASDQPQHF. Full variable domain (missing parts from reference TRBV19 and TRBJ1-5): DGGITQSPKYLFRKEGQNVTLSCEQNLNHDAMYWYRQDPGQGLRLIYYSQIVNDFQKGDIAEGYSVSREKKESFPLTVTSAQKNPTAFYLCASSTPRRGASDQPQHFGDGTRLSIL.

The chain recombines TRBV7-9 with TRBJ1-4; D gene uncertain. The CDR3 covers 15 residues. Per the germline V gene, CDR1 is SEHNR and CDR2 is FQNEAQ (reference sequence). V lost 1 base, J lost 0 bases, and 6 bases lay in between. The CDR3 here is CASSLGTATNEKLFF. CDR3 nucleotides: TGTGCCAGCAGCTTAGGGACTGCAACTAATGAAAAACTGTTTTTT.

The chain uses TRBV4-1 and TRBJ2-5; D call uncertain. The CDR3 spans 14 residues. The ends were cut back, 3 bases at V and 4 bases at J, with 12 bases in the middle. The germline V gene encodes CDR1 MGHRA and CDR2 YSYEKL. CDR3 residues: CASSHRSSGETQYF. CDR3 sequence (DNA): TGCGCCAGCAGCCACCGGAGCTCTGGAGAGACCCAGTACTTC.

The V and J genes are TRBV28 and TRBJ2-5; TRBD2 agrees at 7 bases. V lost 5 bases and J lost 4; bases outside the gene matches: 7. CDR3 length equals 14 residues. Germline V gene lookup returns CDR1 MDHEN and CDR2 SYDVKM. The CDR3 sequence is CASSTGLEIETQYF. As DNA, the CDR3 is TGTGCCAGCAGTACTGGACTAGAGATAGAGACCCAGTACTTC.

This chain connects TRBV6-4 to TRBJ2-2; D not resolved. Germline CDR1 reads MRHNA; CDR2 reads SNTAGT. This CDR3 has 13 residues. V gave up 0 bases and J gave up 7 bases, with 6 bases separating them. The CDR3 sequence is CASSDSGFGELFF. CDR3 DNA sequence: TGTGCCAGCAGTGACTCTGGCTTCGGGGAGCTGTTTTTT.

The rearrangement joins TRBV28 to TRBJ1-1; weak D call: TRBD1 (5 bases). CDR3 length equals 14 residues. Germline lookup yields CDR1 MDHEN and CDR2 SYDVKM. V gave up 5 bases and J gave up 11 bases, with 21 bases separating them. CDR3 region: CASSRRGGGGVAFF. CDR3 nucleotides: TGTGCCAGCAGTCGCCGAGGCGGGGGGGGAGTGGCTTTCTTT.

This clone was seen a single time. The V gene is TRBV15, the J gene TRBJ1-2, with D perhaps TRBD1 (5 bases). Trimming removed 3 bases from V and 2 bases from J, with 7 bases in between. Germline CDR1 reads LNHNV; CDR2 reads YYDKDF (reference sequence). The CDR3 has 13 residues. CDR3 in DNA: TGTGCCACCAGCAGTCCAGGGAACTATGGCTACACCTTC. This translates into CATSSPGNYGYTF.

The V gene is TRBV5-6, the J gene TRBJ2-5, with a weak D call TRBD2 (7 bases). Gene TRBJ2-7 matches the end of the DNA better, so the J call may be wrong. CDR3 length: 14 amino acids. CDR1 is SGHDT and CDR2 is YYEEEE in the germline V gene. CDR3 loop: CASSPRGGKREQYF. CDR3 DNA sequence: TGTGCCAGCAGCCCCAGGGGAGGGAAGCGCGAGCAGTACTTC.